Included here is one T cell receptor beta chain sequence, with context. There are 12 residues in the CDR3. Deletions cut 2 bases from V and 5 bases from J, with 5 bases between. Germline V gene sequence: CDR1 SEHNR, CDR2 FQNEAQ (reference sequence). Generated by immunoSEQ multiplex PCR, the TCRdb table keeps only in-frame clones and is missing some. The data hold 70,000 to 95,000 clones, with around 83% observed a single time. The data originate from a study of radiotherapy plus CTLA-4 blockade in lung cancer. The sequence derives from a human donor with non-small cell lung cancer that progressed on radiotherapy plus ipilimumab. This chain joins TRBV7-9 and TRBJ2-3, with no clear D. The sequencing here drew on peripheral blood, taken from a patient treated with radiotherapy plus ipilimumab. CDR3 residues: CASSLLGDTQYF. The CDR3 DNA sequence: TGTGCCAGCAGCTTACTGGGAGATACGCAGTATTTT.